This passage covers 13 T cell receptor beta chains from one sample sequenced in a study of blood T cells in healthy people across ages. The use of a sample-barcoded 5' primer and a J-beta primer mix characterized a second PCR of about 7 to 12 cycles. TCRdb processed the 5' RACE reads anew with MiXCR; each CDR3 protein has one entry. The table records about 800,000 distinct CDR3 sequences, around a quarter of them present only once. These records were also assigned to another study, of T cells of mothers and their children.

Sequenced material: blood. Receptors originate from a boy younger than 18 in good health.

This clonotype was picked up a small number of times. The chain is built from TRBV30 and TRBJ2-5; 7 nucleotides align to TRBD1. The CDR3 is 14 amino acids. Trimming removed 2 bases from V and 5 bases from J; junction bases left unmatched: 8. In germline, CDR1 is GTSNPN, CDR2 SVGIG (reference sequence). The DNA of the CDR3 is TGTGCCTGGAGTACTACAGGGGCACGGGAGACCCAGTACTTC. It translates to CAWSTTGARETQYF.

This clonotype was picked up a small number of times. The chain recombines TRBV29-1 with TRBJ2-7; 7 bases agree with TRBD1. This CDR3 spans 14 amino acids. The germline V gene has CDR1 SQVTM and CDR2 ANQGSEA. J lost 0 bases, V lost 5 bases, and 7 bases had no gene match. The DNA for the CDR3 is TGCAGCGTTATTATACAGGGGAGCTCCTACGAGCAGTACTTC. Translating it yields CSVIIQGSSYEQYF.

CDR3 DNA: TGTGCCAGCGCTCCGGGGACCCCGGGGGAGACCCAGTACTTC. It translates to CASAPGTPGETQYF. The chain combines TRBV28 with TRBJ2-5; D may be TRBD1 or TRBD2 (5 bases each). Germline CDR1 MDHEN, CDR2 SYDVKM. The CDR3 is 14 amino acids. The V end lost 8 bases, the J end lost 5 bases, and 18 bases lay between the germline ends.

This clonotype came up a few times. J is TRBJ2-3 and V is TRBV15; a weak D match, TRBD2 (6 bases). The V end was cut by 4 bases, the J end by 5 bases, with 16 bases between. Germline CDR1 reads LNHNV; CDR2 reads YYDKDF (reference sequence). This CDR3 spans 15 amino acids. The CDR3 loop reads CATSTDGGREDTQYF. DNA of the CDR3: TGTGCCACCAGCACCGATGGCGGGCGGGAAGATACGCAGTATTTT. The whole variable domain, filled in from reference TRBV15 and TRBJ2-3, reads DAMVIQNPRYQVTQFGKPVTLSCSQTLNHNVMYWYQQKSSQAPKLLFHYYDKDFNNEADTPDNFQSRRPNTSFCFLDIRSPGLGDTAMYLCATSTDGGREDTQYFGPGTRLTVL.

This clonotype was picked up a small number of times. V and J are TRBV18 and TRBJ2-7; 10 nucleotides align to TRBD1. Germline assignment: CDR1 KGHSH and CDR2 LQKENI. CDR3 length equals 14 residues. Trimming removed 4 bases from V and 5 bases from J; junction bases left unmatched: 5. CDR3 region: CASSLSGQGNEQYF. In DNA form, the CDR3 reads TGTGCCAGCTCACTGTCGGGACAGGGGAACGAGCAGTACTTC. Using reference TRBV18 and TRBJ2-7 for the parts outside the CDR3, the full variable domain is NAGVMQNPRHLVRRRGQEARLRCSPMKGHSHVYWYRQLPEEGLKFMVYLQKENIIDESGMPKERFSAEFPKEGPSILRIQQVVRGDSAAYFCASSLSGQGNEQYFGPGTRLTVT.

The rearrangement joins TRBV21-1 to TRBJ2-5; TRBD1 was called by the table and not checked on the DNA. Judging by the DNA end, TRBJ2-7 fits better; the J call may be wrong. TRBV21-1 is given as a pseudogene. CDR3 length: 17 amino acids. CDR3: CASSKDVRQGDFYEQYF. The CDR3 nucleotides read TGTGCCAGCAGCAAAGACGTAAGGCAGGGGGATTTCTACGAGCAGTACTTC.

CDR3 loop: CATSPTTGGVGELFF. As DNA, the CDR3 is TGTGCCACCAGCCCCACCACAGGGGGAGTCGGGGAGCTGTTTTTT. The chain employs TRBV15 and TRBJ2-2, with 8 bases lining up with TRBD1. This CDR3 comprises 15 residues. Germline trimming cut 5 bases from V and 7 bases from J; bases unmatched to any gene: 9. Germline V gene data show CDR1 as LNHNV and CDR2 as YYDKDF (reference sequence). Full variable domain (outside the CDR3, taken from reference TRBV15 and TRBJ2-2): DAMVIQNPRYQVTQFGKPVTLSCSQTLNHNVMYWYQQKSSQAPKLLFHYYDKDFNNEADTPDNFQSRRPNTSFCFLDIRSPGLGDTAMYLCATSPTTGGVGELFFGEGSRLTVL.

The chain uses TRBV6-5 and TRBJ2-5, with D possibly TRBD2 on 6 matching bases. The J call could be wrong; TRBJ2-1 is a better fit for the DNA end. This CDR3 has 13 amino acids. Germline loops: CDR1 MNHEY, CDR2 SVGAGI. The CDR3 coding sequence is TGTGCCAGCAGTTACACCACGACTAGTGAGCAGTTCTTC. This gives the protein CASSYTTTSEQFF.

The chain uses TRBV18 and TRBJ2-7; D possibly matches TRBD1 or TRBD2 (6 bases each). CDR1 and CDR2 (germline): KGHSH, LQKENI. The CDR3 runs 14 residues. V gave up 3 bases and J gave up 2 bases, with 11 bases separating them. The CDR3 protein is CASSPYREAYEQYF. CDR3 bases: TGTGCCAGCTCACCCTACAGGGAGGCCTACGAGCAGTACTTC.

There are a few counts of this clonotype. The chain combines TRBV12-3 or TRBV12-4 with TRBJ2-5; TRBD2 aligns across 11 bases. The CDR3 runs 18 residues. With V trimmed by 4 bases and J by 9 bases, 19 bases remained unmatched. CDR3 residues: CASSSPGLAATTITSQYF. Written as DNA, the CDR3 is TGTGCCAGCAGTTCCCCGGGACTAGCGGCCACAACTATTACGTCCCAGTACTTC.

This clonotype was observed a few times. Relative to the germline gene, one junction end is altered; a read error may explain this. The chain joins TRBV9 to TRBJ2-6; a possible D gene is TRBD1 (5 bases). In germline, CDR1 is SGDLS, CDR2 YYNGEE. The CDR3 loop spans 14 amino acids. CDR3 DNA sequence: TGTGCCAGCAGCGCCCGCTCTGGGGCCAACGTCTTGACTTTC. This translates into CASSARSGANVLTF.

This clonotype was detected a few times. The chain employs TRBV24-1 and TRBJ1-5; D is uncertain. This CDR3 has 14 amino acids. The V end lost 0 bases, the J end lost 6 bases, and 8 bases lay between the germline ends. Germline V lookup: CDR1 KGHDR, CDR2 SFDVKD. This chain's CDR3 is CATSDLGEGQPQHF. CDR3 coding DNA: TGTGCCACCAGTGATTTGGGAGAAGGTCAGCCCCAGCATTTT.

The V and J genes are TRBV7-9 and TRBJ2-3; no clear D gene. Trimming left V 1 base short and J 6 bases short, with 5 bases between. Germline CDR1 is SEHNR and CDR2 is FQNEAQ (reference sequence). The CDR3 runs to 12 residues. CDR3 amino acids: CASSLVMDTQYF. CDR3 DNA sequence: TGTGCCAGCAGCTTAGTTATGGATACGCAGTATTTT.